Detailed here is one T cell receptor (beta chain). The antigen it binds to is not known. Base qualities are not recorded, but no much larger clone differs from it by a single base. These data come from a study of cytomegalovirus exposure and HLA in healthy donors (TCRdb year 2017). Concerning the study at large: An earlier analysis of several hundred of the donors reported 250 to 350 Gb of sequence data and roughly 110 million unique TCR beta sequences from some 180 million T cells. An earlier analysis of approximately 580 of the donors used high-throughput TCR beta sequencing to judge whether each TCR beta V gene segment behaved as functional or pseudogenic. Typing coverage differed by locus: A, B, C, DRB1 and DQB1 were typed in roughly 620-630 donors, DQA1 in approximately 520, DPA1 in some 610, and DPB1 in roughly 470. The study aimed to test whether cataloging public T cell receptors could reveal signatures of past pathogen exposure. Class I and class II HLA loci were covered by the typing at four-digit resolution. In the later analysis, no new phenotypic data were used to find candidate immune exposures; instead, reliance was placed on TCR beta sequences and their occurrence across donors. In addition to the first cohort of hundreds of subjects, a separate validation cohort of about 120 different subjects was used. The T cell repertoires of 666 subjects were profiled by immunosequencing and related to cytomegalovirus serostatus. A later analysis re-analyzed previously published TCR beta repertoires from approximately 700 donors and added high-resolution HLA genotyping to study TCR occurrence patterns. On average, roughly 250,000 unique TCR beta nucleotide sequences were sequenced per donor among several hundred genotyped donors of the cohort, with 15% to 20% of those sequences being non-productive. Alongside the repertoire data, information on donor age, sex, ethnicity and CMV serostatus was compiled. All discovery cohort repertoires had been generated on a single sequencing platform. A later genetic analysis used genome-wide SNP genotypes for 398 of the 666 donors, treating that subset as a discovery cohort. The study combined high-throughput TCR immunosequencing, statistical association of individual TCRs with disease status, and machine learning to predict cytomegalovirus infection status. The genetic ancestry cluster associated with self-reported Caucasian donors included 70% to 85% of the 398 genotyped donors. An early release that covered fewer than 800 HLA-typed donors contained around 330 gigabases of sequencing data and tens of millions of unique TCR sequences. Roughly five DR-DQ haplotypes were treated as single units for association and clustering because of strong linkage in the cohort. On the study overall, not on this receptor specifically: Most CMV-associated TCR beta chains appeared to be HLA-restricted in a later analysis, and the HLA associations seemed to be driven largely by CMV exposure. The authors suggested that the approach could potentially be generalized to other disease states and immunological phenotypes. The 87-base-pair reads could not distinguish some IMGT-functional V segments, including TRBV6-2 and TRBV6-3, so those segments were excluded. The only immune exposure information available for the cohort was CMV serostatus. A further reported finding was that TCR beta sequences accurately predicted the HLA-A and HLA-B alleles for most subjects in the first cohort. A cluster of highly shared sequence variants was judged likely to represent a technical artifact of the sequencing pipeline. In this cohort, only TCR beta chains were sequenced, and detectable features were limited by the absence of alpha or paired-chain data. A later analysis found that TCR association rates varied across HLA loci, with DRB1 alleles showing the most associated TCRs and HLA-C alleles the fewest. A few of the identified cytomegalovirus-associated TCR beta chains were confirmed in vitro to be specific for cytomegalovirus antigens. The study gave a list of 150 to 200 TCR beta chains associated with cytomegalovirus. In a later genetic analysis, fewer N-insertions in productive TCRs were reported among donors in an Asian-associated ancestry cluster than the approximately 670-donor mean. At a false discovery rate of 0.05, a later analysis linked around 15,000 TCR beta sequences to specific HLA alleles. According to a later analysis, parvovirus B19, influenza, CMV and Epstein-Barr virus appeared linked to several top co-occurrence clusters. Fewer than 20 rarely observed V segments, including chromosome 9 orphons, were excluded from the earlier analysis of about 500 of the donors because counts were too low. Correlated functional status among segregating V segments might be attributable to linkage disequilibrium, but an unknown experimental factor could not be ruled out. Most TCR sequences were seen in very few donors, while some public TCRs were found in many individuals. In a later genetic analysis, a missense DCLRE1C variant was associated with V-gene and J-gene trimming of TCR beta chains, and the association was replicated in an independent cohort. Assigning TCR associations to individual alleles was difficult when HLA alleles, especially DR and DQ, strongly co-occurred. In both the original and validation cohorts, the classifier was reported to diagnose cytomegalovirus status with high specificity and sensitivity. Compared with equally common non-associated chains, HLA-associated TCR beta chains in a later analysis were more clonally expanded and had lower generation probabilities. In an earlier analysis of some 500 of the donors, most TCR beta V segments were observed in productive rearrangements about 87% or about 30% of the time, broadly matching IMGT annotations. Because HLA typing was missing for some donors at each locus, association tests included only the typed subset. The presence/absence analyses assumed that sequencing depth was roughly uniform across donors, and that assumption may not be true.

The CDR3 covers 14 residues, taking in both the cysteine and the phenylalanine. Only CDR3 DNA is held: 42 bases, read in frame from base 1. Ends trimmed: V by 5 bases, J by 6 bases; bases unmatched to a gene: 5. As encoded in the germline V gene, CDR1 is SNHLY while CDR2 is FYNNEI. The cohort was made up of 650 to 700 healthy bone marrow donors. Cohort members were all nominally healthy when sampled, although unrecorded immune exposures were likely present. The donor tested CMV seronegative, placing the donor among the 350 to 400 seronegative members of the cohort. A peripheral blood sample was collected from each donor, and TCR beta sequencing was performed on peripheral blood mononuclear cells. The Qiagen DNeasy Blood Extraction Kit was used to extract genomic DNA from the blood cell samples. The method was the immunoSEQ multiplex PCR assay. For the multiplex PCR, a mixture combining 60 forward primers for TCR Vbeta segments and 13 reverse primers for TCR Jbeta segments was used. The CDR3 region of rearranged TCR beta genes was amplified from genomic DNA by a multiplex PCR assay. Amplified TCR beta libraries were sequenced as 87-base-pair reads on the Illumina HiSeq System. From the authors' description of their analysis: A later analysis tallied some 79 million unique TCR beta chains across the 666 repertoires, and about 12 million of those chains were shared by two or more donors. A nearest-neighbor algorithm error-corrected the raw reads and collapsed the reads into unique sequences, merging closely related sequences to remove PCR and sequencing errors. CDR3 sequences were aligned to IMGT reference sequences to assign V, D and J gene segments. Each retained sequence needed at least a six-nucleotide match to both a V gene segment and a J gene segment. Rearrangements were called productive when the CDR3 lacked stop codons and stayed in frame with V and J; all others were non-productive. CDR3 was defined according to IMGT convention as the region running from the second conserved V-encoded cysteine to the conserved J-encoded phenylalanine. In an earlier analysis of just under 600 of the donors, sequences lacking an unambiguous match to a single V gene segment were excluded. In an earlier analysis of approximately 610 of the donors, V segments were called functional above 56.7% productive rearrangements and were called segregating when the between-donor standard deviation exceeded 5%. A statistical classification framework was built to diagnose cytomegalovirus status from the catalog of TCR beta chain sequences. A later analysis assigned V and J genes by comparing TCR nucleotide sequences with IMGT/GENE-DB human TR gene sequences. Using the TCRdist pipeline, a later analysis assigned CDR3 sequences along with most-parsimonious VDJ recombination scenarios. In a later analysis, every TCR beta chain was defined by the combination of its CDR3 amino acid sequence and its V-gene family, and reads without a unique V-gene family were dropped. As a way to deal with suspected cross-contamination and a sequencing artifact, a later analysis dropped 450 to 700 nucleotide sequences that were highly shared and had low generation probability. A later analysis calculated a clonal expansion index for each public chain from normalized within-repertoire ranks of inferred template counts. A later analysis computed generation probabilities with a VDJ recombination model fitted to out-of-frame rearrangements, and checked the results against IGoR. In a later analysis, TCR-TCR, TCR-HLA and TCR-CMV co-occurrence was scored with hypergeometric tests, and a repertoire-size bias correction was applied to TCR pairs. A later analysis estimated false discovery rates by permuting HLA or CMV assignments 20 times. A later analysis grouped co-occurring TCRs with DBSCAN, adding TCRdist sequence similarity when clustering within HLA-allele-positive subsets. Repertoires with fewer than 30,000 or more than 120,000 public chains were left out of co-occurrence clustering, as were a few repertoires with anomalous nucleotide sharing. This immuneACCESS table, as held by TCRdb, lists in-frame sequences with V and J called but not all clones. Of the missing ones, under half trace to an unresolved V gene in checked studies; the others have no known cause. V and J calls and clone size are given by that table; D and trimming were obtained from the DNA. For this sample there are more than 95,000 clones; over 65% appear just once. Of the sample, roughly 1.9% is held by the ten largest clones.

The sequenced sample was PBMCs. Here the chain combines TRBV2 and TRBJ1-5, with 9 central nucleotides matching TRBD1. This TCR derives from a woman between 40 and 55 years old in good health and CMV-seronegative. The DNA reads TGTGCCAGCAGTTCTACAGGGGGCGGTCAGCCCCAGCATTTT. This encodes CASSSTGGGQPQHF.